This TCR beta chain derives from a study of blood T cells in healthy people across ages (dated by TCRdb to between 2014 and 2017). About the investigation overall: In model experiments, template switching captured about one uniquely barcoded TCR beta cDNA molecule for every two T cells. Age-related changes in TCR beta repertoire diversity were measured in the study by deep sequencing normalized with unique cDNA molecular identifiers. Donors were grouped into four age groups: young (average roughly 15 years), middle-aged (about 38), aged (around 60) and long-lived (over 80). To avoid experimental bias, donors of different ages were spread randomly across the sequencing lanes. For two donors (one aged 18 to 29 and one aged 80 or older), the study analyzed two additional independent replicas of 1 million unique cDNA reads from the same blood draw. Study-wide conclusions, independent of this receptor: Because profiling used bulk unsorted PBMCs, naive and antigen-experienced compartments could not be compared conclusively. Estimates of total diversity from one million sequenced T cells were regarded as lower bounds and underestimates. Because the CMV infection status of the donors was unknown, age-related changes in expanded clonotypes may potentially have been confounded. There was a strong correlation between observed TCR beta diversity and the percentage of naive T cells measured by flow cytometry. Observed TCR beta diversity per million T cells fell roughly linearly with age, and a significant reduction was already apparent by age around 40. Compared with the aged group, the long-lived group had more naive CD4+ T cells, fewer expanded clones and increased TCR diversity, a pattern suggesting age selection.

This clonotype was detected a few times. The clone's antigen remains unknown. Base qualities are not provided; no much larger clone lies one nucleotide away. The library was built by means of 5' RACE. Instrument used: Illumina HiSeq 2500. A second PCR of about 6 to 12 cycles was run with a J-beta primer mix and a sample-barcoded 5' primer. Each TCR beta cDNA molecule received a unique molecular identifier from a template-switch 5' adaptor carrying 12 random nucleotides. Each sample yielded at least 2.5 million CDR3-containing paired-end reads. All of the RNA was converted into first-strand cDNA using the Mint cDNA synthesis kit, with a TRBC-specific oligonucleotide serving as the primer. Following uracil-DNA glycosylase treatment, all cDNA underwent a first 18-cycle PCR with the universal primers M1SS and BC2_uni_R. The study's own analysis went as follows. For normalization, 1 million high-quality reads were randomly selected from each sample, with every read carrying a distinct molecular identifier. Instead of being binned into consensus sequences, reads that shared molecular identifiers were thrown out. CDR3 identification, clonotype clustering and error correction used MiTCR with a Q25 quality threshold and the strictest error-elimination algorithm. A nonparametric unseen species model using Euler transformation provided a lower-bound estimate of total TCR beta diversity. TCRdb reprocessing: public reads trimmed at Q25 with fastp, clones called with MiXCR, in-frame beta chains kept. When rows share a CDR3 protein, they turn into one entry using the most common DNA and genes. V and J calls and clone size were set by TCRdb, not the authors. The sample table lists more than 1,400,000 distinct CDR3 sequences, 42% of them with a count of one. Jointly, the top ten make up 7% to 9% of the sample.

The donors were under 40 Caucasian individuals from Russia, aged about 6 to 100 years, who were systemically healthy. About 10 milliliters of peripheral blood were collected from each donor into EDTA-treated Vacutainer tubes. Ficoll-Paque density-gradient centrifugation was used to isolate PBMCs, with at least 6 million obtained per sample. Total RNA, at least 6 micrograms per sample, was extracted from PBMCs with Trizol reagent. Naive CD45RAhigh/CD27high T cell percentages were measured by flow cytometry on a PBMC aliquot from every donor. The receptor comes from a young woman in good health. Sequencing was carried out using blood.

The CDR3 corresponds to CATSRGEVTGELFF. The base sequence is TGTGCCACCAGCAGAGGGGAGGTCACCGGGGAGCTGTTTTTT. This receptor chain uses TRBV15 and TRBJ2-2; a tentative D call is TRBD2 (6 bases match). CDR1 and CDR2, looked up from the germline V gene (reference sequence), are LNHNV and YYDKDF. The CDR3 goes from the cysteine to the phenylalanine over 14 residues. The entry retains the CDR3 DNA only, 42 bases that are in frame from base 1. V loses 1 base, J loses 4 bases, and the germline ends lie 7 bases apart.